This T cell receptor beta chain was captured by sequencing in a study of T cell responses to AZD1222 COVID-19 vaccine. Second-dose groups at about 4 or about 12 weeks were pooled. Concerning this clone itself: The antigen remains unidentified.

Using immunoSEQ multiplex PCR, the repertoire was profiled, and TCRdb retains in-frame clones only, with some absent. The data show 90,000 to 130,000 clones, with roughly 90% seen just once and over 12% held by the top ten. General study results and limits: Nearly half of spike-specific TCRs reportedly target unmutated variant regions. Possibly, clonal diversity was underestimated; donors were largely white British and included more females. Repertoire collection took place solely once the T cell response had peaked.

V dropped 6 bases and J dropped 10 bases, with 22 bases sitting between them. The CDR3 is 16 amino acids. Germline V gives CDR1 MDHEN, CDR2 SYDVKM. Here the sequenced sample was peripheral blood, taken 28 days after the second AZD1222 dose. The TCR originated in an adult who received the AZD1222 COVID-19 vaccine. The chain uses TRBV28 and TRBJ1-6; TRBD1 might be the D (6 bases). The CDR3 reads CASSRWEQGNGSPLHF. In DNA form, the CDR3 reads TGTGCCAGCAGCCGATGGGAACAGGGTAATGGGTCACCCCTCCACTTT.